This T cell receptor (beta chain) was captured by sequencing in a study of T cell responses to AZD1222 COVID-19 vaccine. Study context: Analyses pooled second doses at about 4 or about 12 weeks. Study-wide findings and caveats: Nearly half of spike-specific TCRs reportedly target unmutated variant regions. The study found vaccine-associated CD4 TCRs spanning spike, dominant at 160-218 and 743-854. It was only after the peak T cell response that any repertoires were sampled.

This CDR3 spans 14 amino acids. With 10 bases removed from V and 4 bases from J, the gap between germline ends came to 19 bases. CDR1 is LNHDA, CDR2 SQIVND, per germline (reference sequence). As for this clone: Its specificity is unknown.

Some clones are missing from TCRdb's copy, which holds only in-frame ones; the method was immunoSEQ multiplex PCR. The table includes around 160,000 clones, about 89% detected once. Sequencing used peripheral blood, obtained on day 0 of AZD1222 vaccination. This TCR was recovered from an adult in good health. The rearrangement uses TRBV19 and TRBJ2-5; TRBD2 is a possible D gene (6 bases). For the CDR3, the DNA is TGTGCCACCAAGAGCGACGGGGGTGGAGAGACCCAGTACTTC. As protein: CATKSDGGGETQYF.